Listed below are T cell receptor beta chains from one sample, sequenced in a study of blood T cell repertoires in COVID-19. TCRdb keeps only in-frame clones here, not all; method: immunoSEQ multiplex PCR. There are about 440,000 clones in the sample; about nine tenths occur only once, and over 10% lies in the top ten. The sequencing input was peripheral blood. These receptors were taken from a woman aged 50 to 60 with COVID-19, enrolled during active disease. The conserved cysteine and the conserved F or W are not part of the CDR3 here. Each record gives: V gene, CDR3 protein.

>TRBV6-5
ASSYRGLTGNTIY
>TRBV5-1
ASSLTPGQTYGYT
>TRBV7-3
ASSLGWGTSADTQY
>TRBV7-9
ASSSRTSGGANEQF
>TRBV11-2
ASRSIRGLDGYT
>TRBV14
ASSPRRGQGVPGELF
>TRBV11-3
ATNRGGNTGELF
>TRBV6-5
ASSYSGQANSPLH
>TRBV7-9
ASSPRSQAYEQF
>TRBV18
ASSPTSSYEQY
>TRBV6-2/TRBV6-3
ASSPPGLMNTEAF
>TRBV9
ASSDEVDNSPLH
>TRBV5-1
ASSTGGTNTGELF
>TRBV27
ASSNLGASEEKLF
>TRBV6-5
ASRVDRVGGYT
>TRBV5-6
ASSVQGNTQY
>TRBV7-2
ASSSSWSTGTEAF
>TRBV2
ASSVDSGNTIY
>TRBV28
ASSSRKGYEGTEAF
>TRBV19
ASSRTSSTDTQY
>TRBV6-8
ASSPLFVSGNTIY
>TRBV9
ASSRTGRNQPQH
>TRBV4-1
ASSPPGGAEQY
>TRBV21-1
ASSKSGIGYEQY
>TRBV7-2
ASRPISGGDYNEQF
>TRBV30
AWSGWTGGTGIYEQY
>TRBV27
ASSRRGQEPQH
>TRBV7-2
ASSLGGREADIQY
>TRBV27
ASSSPGGYEQY
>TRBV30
AWSSGRETQY
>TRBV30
AWADTHNQPQH
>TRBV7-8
AIKIGTDPRYGYT
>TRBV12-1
ATGTVFSYEQY
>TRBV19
ASSMQAGGGYT
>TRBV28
ASSSGASNYGYT
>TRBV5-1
ASSLGLLQGYNEQF
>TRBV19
ASSISQGAYNEQF
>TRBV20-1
SASYWEANGYT
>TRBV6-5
ASSSLAGADEQY
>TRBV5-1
ASSQGGSGKNIQY
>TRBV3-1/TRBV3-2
ASSQSPSGGAGDTQY